The 19 T cell receptor beta chains below were found in one sample sequenced in a study of T cell changes during pregnancy in multiple sclerosis. Some clones are missing from TCRdb's copy, which holds only in-frame ones; the method was immunoSEQ multiplex PCR. The top ten hold around 1.4% of the sample, which has about 80,000 clones, just over 90% seen once. This material consisted of peripheral blood, taken before pregnancy. The receptors originated from a female donor with multiple sclerosis, enrolled in a pregnancy study.

The rearrangement uses TRBV5-1 and TRBJ2-3; 7 bases match TRBD2. Per germline, CDR1 SGHRS and CDR2 YFSETQ. The CDR3 is 16 residues long. V gave up 4 bases and J gave up 4 bases; unmatched junction bases: 12. The CDR3 loop reads CASSPRDYPDPDTQYF. For the CDR3, the DNA is TGCGCCAGCAGCCCCCGGGACTACCCCGACCCAGATACGCAGTATTTT.

The chain joins TRBV7-3 to TRBJ2-2, with 8 bases matching TRBD2. In germline, CDR1 is SGHTA, CDR2 FQGTGA. J gave up 7 bases and V 5 bases, and 9 bases lay outside the gene matches. The CDR3 has 15 residues. The CDR3 DNA follows: TGTGCCAGCAGCCGAAACGGGGGGGCCGACGGGGAGCTGTTTTTT. This sequence encodes CASSRNGGADGELFF.

As for this clone: A read error may produce the germline difference seen at one junction end. This chain connects TRBV7-7 to TRBJ2-1, with TRBD1 matching over 7 bases. Per the germline V gene, CDR1 is SSHAT and CDR2 is FNYEAQ (reference sequence). The CDR3 extends over 14 amino acids. This CDR3 is CASSTGTGVHEQFF. CDR3 sequence (DNA): TGTGCTAGCAGCACAGGAACAGGGGTACATGAGCAGTTCTTC.

The V gene is TRBV2, the J gene TRBJ2-2, with TRBD2 matching over 8 bases. Germline V gene lookup returns CDR1 SNHLY and CDR2 FYNNEI. After removal of 5 bases from V and 6 bases from J, the junction contained 11 bases not matched to a gene. The CDR3 is 16 residues long. The CDR3 nucleotides are TGTGCCAGCAGTTGGGGGACCTTGACTAGCGCCGGGGAGCTGTTTTTT. It codes for CASSWGTLTSAGELFF.

This sequence joins TRBV25-1 and TRBJ1-2; D may be TRBD1 (5 bases). The V end lost 6 bases, the J end lost 0 bases, and 8 bases lay between the germline ends. Germline CDR1 MGHDK, CDR2 SYGVNS. The CDR3 runs to 13 residues. The CDR3 protein is CASRPGPNYGYTF. The DNA of the CDR3 is TGTGCCAGCAGACCAGGGCCTAACTATGGCTACACCTTC.

This clone was observed a few times. Here the CDR3 DNA reads TGCGCCAGCAGTCAACCAACGGGACACCGAGGGGTAAACATTCAGTACTTC. Residues: CASSQPTGHRGVNIQYF. The chain recombines TRBV23-1 with TRBJ2-4, with a tentative D call TRBD1 (6 bases). TRBV23-1 qualifies as an ORF whose function is uncertain. V lost 2 bases and J lost 6, with 20 bases in between. The CDR3 is 17 amino acids.

V gene TRBV5-1 combines with J gene TRBJ2-1; the D gene is possibly TRBD2 (7 bases). The CDR3 is 13 amino acids. The V end was cut by 2 bases, the J end by 8 bases, with 11 bases between. Germline CDR1 is SGHRS and CDR2 is YFSETQ. The CDR3 DNA sequence: TGCGCCAGCAGCTTTCGGGGGGCGGATGAGCAGTTCTTC. As protein: CASSFRGADEQFF. Complete variable domain (other parts from reference TRBV5-1 and TRBJ2-1): KAGVTQTPRYLIKTRGQQVTLSCSPISGHRSVSWYQQTPGQGLQFLFEYFSETQRNKGNFPGRFSGRQFSNSRSEMNVSTLELGDSALYLCASSFRGADEQFFGPGTRLTVL.

The CDR3: CASSLDLGSRSYEQYF. CDR3 nucleotide sequence: TGTGCCAGCAGCTTAGACTTGGGGAGCCGCTCCTACGAGCAGTACTTC. V usage is TRBV7-2 and J usage is TRBJ2-7; D might be TRBD2 (5 bases). Trimming pared 1 base from V and 0 bases from J, leaving 13 bases between. The CDR3 is 16 amino acids. CDR1 is SGHTA and CDR2 is FQGNSA in the germline V gene.

The chain couples TRBV6-5 to TRBJ2-2, with D perhaps TRBD1 (5 bases). The CDR3 runs to 15 residues. The germline V gene has CDR1 MNHEY and CDR2 SVGAGI. V lost 6 bases to trimming and J lost 4 bases, with 15 bases between them. The CDR3 region is CASSRRGASTGELFF. The DNA of the CDR3 is TGTGCCAGCAGCCGAAGGGGTGCGAGCACCGGGGAGCTGTTTTTT.

V is TRBV6-5 and J is TRBJ2-1; 8 bases fit TRBD2. This CDR3 is 14 amino acids long. Germline CDR1 MNHEY, CDR2 SVGAGI. Trimming at V came to 10 bases and at J to 8 bases, leaving 13 bases not matched to a gene. The CDR3 coding sequence is TGTGCCACCGGGGGTAGCGGGGTTGCGGATGAGCAGTTCTTC. Encoded protein: CATGGSGVADEQFF.

The gene calls are TRBV9 and TRBJ2-3, with 14 bases lining up with TRBD2. This CDR3 comprises 14 residues. V was clipped by 6 bases and J by 6 bases; unmatched bases: 3. The germline V gene encodes CDR1 SGDLS and CDR2 YYNGEE. The CDR3 region is CASTTSGGADTQYF. As DNA, the CDR3 is TGTGCCAGCACGACTAGCGGGGGGGCGGATACGCAGTATTTT. The full variable domain, with the rest looked up from reference TRBV9 and TRBJ2-3, is DSGVTQTPKHLITATGQRVTLRCSPRSGDLSVYWYQQSLDQGLQFLIQYYNGEERAKGNILERFSAQQFPDLHSELNLSSLELGDSALYFCASTTSGGADTQYFGPGTRLTVL.

The chain joins TRBV25-1 to TRBJ1-1, with D unresolved. The V gene's germline CDR1 is MGHDK and CDR2 SYGVNS. The length of the CDR3 is 13 residues. V was cut by 7 bases and J by 7 bases, with 16 bases left in between. Here the CDR3 DNA reads TGTGCCAGCACCAGAGGACTCTTGGATGAAGCTTTCTTT. Encoded protein: CASTRGLLDEAFF.

This chain links TRBV5-6 with TRBJ2-7; D perhaps matches TRBD1 (5 bases). The length of the CDR3 is 14 residues. Trimming shortened V by 6 bases and J by 2 bases, and 15 bases separated the two germline ends. The germline gives CDR1 SGHDT, CDR2 YYEEEE. In DNA, the CDR3 is TGTGCCAGCACCCTGAAGGGGATCCCCTACGAGCAGTACTTC. Amino acid sequence: CASTLKGIPYEQYF.

J is TRBJ1-1 and V is TRBV7-9; the match to TRBD1 covers 7 bases. This CDR3 has 16 amino acids. Germline V gives CDR1 SEHNR, CDR2 FQNEAQ (reference sequence). V lost 5 bases, J lost 3 bases, and 12 bases stayed unmatched. The CDR3 protein is CASSLQGWIGYTEAFF. CDR3 nucleotides: TGTGCCAGCAGCCTACAGGGGTGGATTGGGTACACTGAAGCTTTCTTT.

The chain joins TRBV10-3 to TRBJ2-7, with 7 bases aligning to TRBD1. The CDR3 sequence is 13 residues long. Germline-derived CDR1 and CDR2 are ENHRY and SYGVKD. Unmatched junction bases numbered 7, after V lost 6 bases and J lost 5 bases. The CDR3 here is CAIRSTGSNEQYF. CDR3 nucleotide sequence: TGTGCCATCAGGTCGACAGGGTCAAACGAGCAGTACTTC.

The chain combines TRBV9 with TRBJ2-1; TRBD2 matches at 16 bases. The germline V gene has CDR1 SGDLS and CDR2 YYNGEE. Trimming took 7 bases from V and 4 from J; bases not matched to a gene: 14. CDR3 length equals 19 residues. CDR3 residues: CASGPGLAGGPVEYNEQFF. CDR3 sequence (DNA): TGTGCCAGCGGTCCGGGACTAGCGGGGGGGCCGGTGGAATACAATGAGCAGTTCTTC.

This clone appeared once. This rearrangement joins TRBV4-2 to TRBJ2-7; D is possibly TRBD2 (5 bases). V was clipped by 4 bases and J by 1 base, with 8 bases between them. Germline V gene sequence: CDR1 LGHNA, CDR2 YNFKEQ. The CDR3 is made up of 13 amino acids. The CDR3 loop reads CASSRGLSYEQYF. The CDR3 nucleotides read TGTGCCAGCAGCCGAGGACTTTCCTACGAGCAGTACTTC.

V gene TRBV27 combines with J gene TRBJ2-2; D is possibly TRBD1 (6 bases). Per the germline V gene, CDR1 is MNHEY and CDR2 is SMNVEV (reference sequence). With 2 bases removed from V and 0 bases from J, the gap between germline ends came to 13 bases. The CDR3 is made up of 17 amino acids. CDR3 in DNA: TGTGCCAGCAGTTTAAAGGGGGACATCGCGAACACCGGGGAGCTGTTTTTT. Residues: CASSLKGDIANTGELFF.

CDR3 sequence: CASSQAGSGSYEQYF. CDR3 in DNA: TGTGCCAGCAGCCAAGCAGGTAGCGGATCTTACGAGCAGTACTTC. The chain combines TRBV4-2 with TRBJ2-7; D possibly corresponds to TRBD2 (6 bases). Germline lookup yields CDR1 LGHNA and CDR2 YNFKEQ. The length of the CDR3 is 15 residues. Trimming removed 1 base from V and 4 bases from J, with 14 bases in between.